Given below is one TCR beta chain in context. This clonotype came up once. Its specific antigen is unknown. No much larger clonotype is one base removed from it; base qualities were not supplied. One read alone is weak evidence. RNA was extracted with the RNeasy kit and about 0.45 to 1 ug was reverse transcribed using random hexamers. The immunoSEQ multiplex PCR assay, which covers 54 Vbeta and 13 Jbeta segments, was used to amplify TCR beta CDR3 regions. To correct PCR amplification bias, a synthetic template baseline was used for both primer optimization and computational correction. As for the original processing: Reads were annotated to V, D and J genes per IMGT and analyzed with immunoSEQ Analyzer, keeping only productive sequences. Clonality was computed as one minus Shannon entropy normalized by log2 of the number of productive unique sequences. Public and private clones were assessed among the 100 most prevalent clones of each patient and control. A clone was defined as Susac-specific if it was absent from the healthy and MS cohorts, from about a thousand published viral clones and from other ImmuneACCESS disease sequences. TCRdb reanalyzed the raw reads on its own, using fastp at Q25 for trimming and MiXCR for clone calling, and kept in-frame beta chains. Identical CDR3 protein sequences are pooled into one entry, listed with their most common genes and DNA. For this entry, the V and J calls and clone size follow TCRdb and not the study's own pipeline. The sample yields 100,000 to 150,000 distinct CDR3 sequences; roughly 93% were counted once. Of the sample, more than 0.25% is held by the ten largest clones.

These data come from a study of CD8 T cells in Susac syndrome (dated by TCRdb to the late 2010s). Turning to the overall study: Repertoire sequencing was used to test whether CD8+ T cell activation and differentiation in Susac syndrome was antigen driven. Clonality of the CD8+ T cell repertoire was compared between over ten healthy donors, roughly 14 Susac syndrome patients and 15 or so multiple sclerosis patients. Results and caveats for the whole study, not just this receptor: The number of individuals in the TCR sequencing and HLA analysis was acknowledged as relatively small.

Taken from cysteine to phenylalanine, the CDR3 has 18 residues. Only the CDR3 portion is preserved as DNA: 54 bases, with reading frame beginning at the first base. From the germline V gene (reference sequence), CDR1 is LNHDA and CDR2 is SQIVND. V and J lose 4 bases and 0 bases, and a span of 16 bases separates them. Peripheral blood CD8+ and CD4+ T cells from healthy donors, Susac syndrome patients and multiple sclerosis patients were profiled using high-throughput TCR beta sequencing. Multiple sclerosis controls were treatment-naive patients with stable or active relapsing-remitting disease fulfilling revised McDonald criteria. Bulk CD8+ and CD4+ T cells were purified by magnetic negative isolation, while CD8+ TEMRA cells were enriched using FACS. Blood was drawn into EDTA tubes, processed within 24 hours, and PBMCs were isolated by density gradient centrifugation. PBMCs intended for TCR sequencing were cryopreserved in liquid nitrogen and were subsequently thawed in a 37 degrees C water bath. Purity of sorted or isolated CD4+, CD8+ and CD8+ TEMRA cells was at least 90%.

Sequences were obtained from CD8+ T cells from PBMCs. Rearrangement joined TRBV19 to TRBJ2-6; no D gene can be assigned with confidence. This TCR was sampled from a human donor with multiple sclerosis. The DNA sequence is TGTGCCAGTAGTAGACTCCGGGCCACATTCTCTGGGGCCAACGTCCTGACTTTC. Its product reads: CASSRLRATFSGANVLTF.